The next 13 T cell receptor beta chains were all read from a single sample in a study of T cell responses to AZD1222 COVID-19 vaccine. TCRdb keeps only in-frame clones here, not all; method: immunoSEQ multiplex PCR. The sample lists 95,000 to 150,000 clones, approximately 90% occurring once. The source was peripheral blood, collected on day 0 of AZD1222 vaccination. These receptors were obtained from an adult in good health.

The chain uses TRBV6-1 and TRBJ1-5; D is ambiguous. The CDR3 extends over 13 amino acids. Trimming pared 1 base from V and 9 bases from J, leaving 10 bases between. Germline V CDR1 and CDR2: MNHNS, SASEGT. The DNA for the CDR3 is TGTGCCAGCAGTGAAGAGGGAAACGGGCCCCAGCATTTT. The encoded protein is CASSEEGNGPQHF.

This clone was found once. The rearrangement uses TRBV6-2 or TRBV6-3 and TRBJ1-6; 9 bases match TRBD1. Germline loops: CDR1 MNHEY, CDR2 SVGEGT. The ends lost 6 bases at V and 4 bases at J; junction bases unmatched: 10. This CDR3 has 17 residues. This CDR3 reads CASSPGTGLIYNSPLHF. The CDR3 coding sequence is TGTGCCAGCAGCCCCGGGACAGGGCTGATTTATAATTCACCCCTCCACTTT.

The chain links TRBV6-5 to TRBJ1-5; TRBD1 might be the D (6 bases). V shed 5 bases and J shed 1 base, with 12 bases lying between them. CDR1 MNHEY and CDR2 SVGAGI come from the germline V gene. The CDR3 consists of 15 residues. The DNA of the CDR3 is TGTGCCAGCAGTAGACAGGAGGGAAGCAATCAGCCCCAGCATTTT. Translation: CASSRQEGSNQPQHF.

V usage is TRBV11-3 and J usage is TRBJ1-1; TRBD1 aligns across 9 bases. From germline, CDR1 is SGHNT and CDR2 YENEEA. This CDR3 has 15 residues. V dropped 4 bases and J dropped 3; count of bases not matched to a gene: 6. Here the CDR3 DNA reads TGTGCCAGCAGCTCCCTTAGGACAGGGGACACTGAAGCTTTCTTT. Translating gives CASSSLRTGDTEAFF.

The rearrangement uses TRBV29-1 and TRBJ1-2; D gene uncertain. The V gene's germline CDR1 is SQVTM and CDR2 ANQGSEA. V was pared by 3 bases and J by 1 base, with 6 bases between. This CDR3 has 12 residues. The CDR3, as DNA: TGCAGCGTTGATGGGGATAACTATGGCTACACCTTC. It specifies CSVDGDNYGYTF.

The chain has TRBV5-1 and TRBJ2-2; D is uncertain. The CDR3 runs 14 residues. The germline CDR1 and CDR2 sequences are SGHRS and YFSETQ. Trimming took 0 bases from V and 2 from J, leaving 5 bases between them. The DNA for the CDR3 is TGCGCCAGCAGCTTGGCGGCCAACACCGGGGAGCTGTTTTTT. Translating it yields CASSLAANTGELFF. The whole variable domain, remainder taken from reference TRBV5-1 and TRBJ2-2, is KAGVTQTPRYLIKTRGQQVTLSCSPISGHRSVSWYQQTPGQGLQFLFEYFSETQRNKGNFPGRFSGRQFSNSRSEMNVSTLELGDSALYLCASSLAANTGELFFGEGSRLTVL.

The chain employs TRBV7-9 and TRBJ1-1; TRBD1 might be the D (6 bases). Trimming pared 4 bases from V and 9 bases from J, leaving 15 bases between. CDR3 length: 13 amino acids. The germline V gene has CDR1 SEHNR and CDR2 FQNEAQ (reference sequence). The CDR3 protein is CASSSLTGTQAFF. In DNA, the CDR3 is TGTGCCAGCAGCTCTCTAACAGGGACCCAAGCTTTCTTT.

The chain recombines TRBV20-1 with TRBJ1-4, with a weak D call TRBD1 (6 bases). The CDR3 runs 11 residues. Germline assignment: CDR1 DFQATT and CDR2 SNEGSKA (reference sequence). Here the CDR3 reads CTGKGGEKLFF. As DNA, the CDR3 is TGCACCGGGAAGGGGGGGGAAAAACTGTTTTTT.

The genes are TRBV14 and TRBJ1-1; D is perhaps TRBD1 (5 bases). The germline CDR1 and CDR2 sequences are SGHDN and FVKESK. CDR3 length equals 14 residues. V was shortened by 0 bases and J by 3 bases, with 8 bases between the two germline ends. Written as DNA, the CDR3 is TGTGCCAGCAGCCAAGAGGGGGGGTACACTGAAGCTTTCTTT. Protein product: CASSQEGGYTEAFF.

V gene TRBV5-4 combines with J gene TRBJ1-2; a weak D match, TRBD1 (6 bases). V was trimmed by 4 bases and J by 4 bases, leaving 11 bases between them. The germline CDR1 and CDR2 sequences are SGHNT and YYREEE (reference sequence). The CDR3 length is 13 residues. CDR3 sequence: CASSQDSFYGYTF. The CDR3, as DNA: TGTGCCAGCAGCCAGGACAGTTTCTATGGCTACACCTTC.

A single count supports this clone. V is TRBV5-1 and J is TRBJ2-1, with D uncertain. This CDR3 contains 10 residues. Germline CDR1 and CDR2: SGHRS and YFSETQ. V was clipped by 2 bases and J by 8 bases, with 2 bases between them. The CDR3 loop is CASSFYEQFF. CDR3 sequence (DNA): TGCGCCAGCAGCTTTTATGAGCAGTTCTTC.

This chain connects TRBV19 to TRBJ1-2; D is perhaps TRBD1 (6 bases). V lost 4 bases, J lost 5 bases, and 23 bases lay in between. The CDR3 consists of 17 residues. Germline CDR1 and CDR2: LNHDA and SQIVND (reference sequence). DNA for the CDR3: TGTGCCAGTAGTACCGGCGACAGGTTCGACTTATTTTATGGCTACACCTTC. Its translation: CASSTGDRFDLFYGYTF.

The chain has TRBV6-5 and TRBJ1-2, with 8 bases that match TRBD1. V lost 5 bases to trimming and J lost 9 bases; unmatched junction nucleotides: 11. Germline CDR1 is MNHEY and CDR2 is SVGAGI. The CDR3 is 14 residues long. The CDR3 sequence: CASSRDRLNLSYTF. The CDR3 DNA reads as TGTGCCAGCAGTCGGGACAGGCTGAATTTGAGCTACACCTTC.